Here is one TCR beta chain with its context. The sample is drawn from a study of T cell clones after liver transplantation. Study background: Post-transplant blood was tracked for graft-donor-reactive T cell clones identified in a pre-transplant mixed lymphocyte reaction. Pre-transplant mixed lymphocyte reactions yielded third-party-reactive TCRbeta sequences as comparators for graft-donor-reactive sequences. Samples came pre-transplant, pre-randomization before withdrawal, and post-randomization after withdrawal ended.

Only in-frame clones appear in the TCRdb table, and some are missing; sequencing was by immunoSEQ multiplex PCR. The sample comprises about 75,000 clones, around 80% of which are singletons, and about 2% rests with the top ten. There are 13 residues in the CDR3. V was clipped by 6 bases and J by 6 bases, with 13 bases between them. Germline CDR1 is MNHNS and CDR2 is SASEGT. The material sequenced was CD4+ T cells from blood, taken less than 50 months after liver transplant. The TCR originated in a human patient who received a liver transplant. Some of the T cells may derive from the graft donor. The chain carries TRBV6-1 and TRBJ2-3; D might be TRBD1 (6 bases). Here the CDR3 reads CASRPGTLDTQYF. The CDR3 nucleotides are TGTGCCAGCAGGCCCGGGACATTGGATACGCAGTATTTT.